This T cell receptor beta chain was identified during a study of blood T cell repertoires in COVID-19. Study-wide context: Sources were T cells, B-cell-depleted T cells, or PBMCs; the material itself was cDNA or gDNA.

Germline loops: CDR1 MNHNS, CDR2 SASEGT. J gave up 5 bases and V 4 bases, and 8 bases lay outside the gene matches. The CDR3 runs 16 residues. The age range of participants was about 18 to 100 years, with residence in 20 to 25 US areas. Clinical histories supplied by participants themselves formed the basis of cohort assignment. Original processing notes: Amplification with reference gene primers provided the estimates of nucleated cell counts. Using immunoSEQ multiplex PCR, the repertoire was profiled, and TCRdb retains in-frame clones only, with some absent. V and J calls and clone size are those listed in that table; D and trimming were worked out from the DNA. This repertoire shows 300,000 to 350,000 clones, over 70% found once; its top ten account for 5% to 6%.

Sequencing was done on a sample of PBMCs or T cells enriched from blood (not recorded which). V is TRBV6-1 and J is TRBJ1-5; 10 bases match TRBD1. This receptor was obtained from a man aged 25 to 45 who had recovered from COVID-19. This CDR3 is CASSGRQGAWDQPQHF. In DNA, the CDR3 is TGTGCCAGCAGTGGGAGACAGGGGGCTTGGGATCAGCCCCAGCATTTT.